This section outlines one T cell receptor (beta chain) sequence together with its context. These data are taken from a study of blood T cell repertoires in COVID-19. Study details: The study drew acute and convalescent COVID-19 samples from the United States, Italy and Spain. PBMCs, B-cell-depleted T cells, or T cells were the source of the cDNA or gDNA that made up the material.

Authors' data handling: Estimation of nucleated cell counts was performed using reference gene primer amplification. This table comes from immunoSEQ multiplex PCR, and its TCRdb copy is limited to in-frame clones, with some not included. That table supplies the V and J calls and clone size; D and trimming were determined from the DNA. Here the sample spans about 83,000 clones, about nine tenths being singletons. The TCR originated in a human donor in a cohort sampled during active COVID-19. The specimen sequenced was peripheral blood.

CDR3 protein: CASSLPRLASNEQFF. CDR3 coding DNA: TGTGCCAGCAGTCTGCCTAGACTAGCTTCGAATGAGCAGTTCTTC. This sequence joins TRBV28 and TRBJ2-1, with 7 positions matching TRBD2. The CDR3 is made up of 15 amino acids. The V segment lost 5 bases and the J segment 7 bases; nucleotides outside the gene matches: 11. CDR1 is MDHEN and CDR2 is SYDVKM in the germline V gene.